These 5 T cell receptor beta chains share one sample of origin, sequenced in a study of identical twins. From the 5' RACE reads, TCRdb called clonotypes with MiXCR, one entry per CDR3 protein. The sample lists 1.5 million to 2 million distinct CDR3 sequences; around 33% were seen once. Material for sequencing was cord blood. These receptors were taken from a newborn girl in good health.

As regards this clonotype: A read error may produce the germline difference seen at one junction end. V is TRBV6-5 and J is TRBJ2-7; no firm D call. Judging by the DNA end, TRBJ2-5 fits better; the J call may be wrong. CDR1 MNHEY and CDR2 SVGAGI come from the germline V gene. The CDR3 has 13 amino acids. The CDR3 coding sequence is TGTACCAGCAGTTACTCGAAAAGGGAGACCCAGTACTTC. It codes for CTSSYSKRETQYF.

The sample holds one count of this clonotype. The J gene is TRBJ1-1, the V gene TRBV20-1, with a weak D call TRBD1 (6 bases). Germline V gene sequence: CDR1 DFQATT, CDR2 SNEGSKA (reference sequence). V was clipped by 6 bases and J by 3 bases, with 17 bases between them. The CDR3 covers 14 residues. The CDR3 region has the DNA TGCAGTGCCTGCCACAGGGTACGGGACACTGAAGCTTTCTTT. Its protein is CSACHRVRDTEAFF.

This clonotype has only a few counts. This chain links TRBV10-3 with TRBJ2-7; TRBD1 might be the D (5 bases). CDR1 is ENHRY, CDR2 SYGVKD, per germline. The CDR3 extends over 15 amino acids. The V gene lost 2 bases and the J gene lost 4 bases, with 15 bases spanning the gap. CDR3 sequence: CAISEGAGKGYEQYF. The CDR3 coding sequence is TGTGCCATCAGTGAGGGGGCAGGGAAGGGGTACGAGCAGTACTTC.

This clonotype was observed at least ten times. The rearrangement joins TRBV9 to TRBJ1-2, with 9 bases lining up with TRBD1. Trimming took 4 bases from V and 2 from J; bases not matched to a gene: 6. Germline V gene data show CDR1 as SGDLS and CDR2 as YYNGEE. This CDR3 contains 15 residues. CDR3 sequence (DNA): TGTGCCAGCAGCCCATCCGGGACAGGGAACTATGGCTACACCTTC. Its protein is CASSPSGTGNYGYTF.

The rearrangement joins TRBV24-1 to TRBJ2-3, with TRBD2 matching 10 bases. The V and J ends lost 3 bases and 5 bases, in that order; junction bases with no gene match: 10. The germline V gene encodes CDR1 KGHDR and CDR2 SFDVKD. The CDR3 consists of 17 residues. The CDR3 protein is CATSDPATSGALDTQYF. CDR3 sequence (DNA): TGTGCCACCAGTGATCCGGCAACTAGCGGGGCTCTAGATACGCAGTATTTT.